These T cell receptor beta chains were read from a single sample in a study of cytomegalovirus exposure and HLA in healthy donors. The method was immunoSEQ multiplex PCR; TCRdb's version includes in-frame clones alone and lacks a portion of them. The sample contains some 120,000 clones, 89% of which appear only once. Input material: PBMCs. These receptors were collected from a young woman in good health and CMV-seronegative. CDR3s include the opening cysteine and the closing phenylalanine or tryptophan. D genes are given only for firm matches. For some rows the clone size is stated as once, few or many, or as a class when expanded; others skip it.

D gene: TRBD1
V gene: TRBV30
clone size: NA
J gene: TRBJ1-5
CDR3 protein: CAWRTGTGVRGNQPQHF
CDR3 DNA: TGTGCCTGGAGAACCGGGACAGGGGTTCGGGGCAACCAGCCCCAGCATTTT

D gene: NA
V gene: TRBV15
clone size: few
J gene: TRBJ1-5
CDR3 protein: CATSRVAGLIDQPQHF
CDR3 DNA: TGTGCCACCAGCAGAGTAGCAGGGCTGATCGATCAGCCCCAGCATTTT

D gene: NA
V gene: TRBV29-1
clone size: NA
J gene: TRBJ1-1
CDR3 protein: CSVEYRAGTEAFF
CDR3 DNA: TGCAGCGTTGAATACAGGGCGGGCACTGAAGCTTTCTTT

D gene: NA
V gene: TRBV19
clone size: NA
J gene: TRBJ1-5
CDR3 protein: CASSIGTGSPIGQPQHF
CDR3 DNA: TGTGCCAGTAGTATCGGCACAGGGAGCCCAATAGGTCAGCCCCAGCATTTT

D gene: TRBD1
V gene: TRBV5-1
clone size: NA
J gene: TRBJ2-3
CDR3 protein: CASSPDGRGRTDTQYF
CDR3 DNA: TGCGCCAGCAGCCCGGACGGCAGGGGGCGAACAGATACGCAGTATTTT

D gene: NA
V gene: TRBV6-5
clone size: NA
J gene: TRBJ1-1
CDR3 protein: CASSYVGGGTEAFF
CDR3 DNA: TGTGCCAGCAGTTACGTTGGGGGGGGAACTGAAGCTTTCTTT

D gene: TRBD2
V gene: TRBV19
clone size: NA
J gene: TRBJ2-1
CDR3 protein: CASSPEGSGVVEQFF
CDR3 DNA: TGTGCCAGTAGTCCCGAAGGTAGCGGGGTTGTTGAGCAGTTCTTC

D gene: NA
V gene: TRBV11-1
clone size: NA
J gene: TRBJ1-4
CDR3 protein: CASSPSRTAHEKLFF
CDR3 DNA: TGTGCCAGCAGCCCCTCAAGGACAGCGCATGAAAAACTGTTTTTT

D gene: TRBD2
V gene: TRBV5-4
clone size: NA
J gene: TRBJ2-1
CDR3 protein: CASSWEGEQFF
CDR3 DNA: TGTGCCAGCAGCTGGGAGGGGGAGCAGTTCTTC

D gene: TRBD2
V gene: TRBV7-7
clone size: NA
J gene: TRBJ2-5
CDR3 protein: CASSDQAGDQETQYF
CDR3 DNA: TGTGCCAGCAGCGACCAAGCGGGGGACCAAGAGACCCAGTACTTC

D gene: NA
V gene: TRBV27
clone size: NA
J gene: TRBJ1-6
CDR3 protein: CASSPGQFPSPLHF
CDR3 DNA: TGTGCCAGCAGTCCCGGACAGTTCCCCTCACCCCTCCACTTT

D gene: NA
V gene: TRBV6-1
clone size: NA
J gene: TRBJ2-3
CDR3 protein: CASTLSDTQYF
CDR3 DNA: TGTGCCAGCACCCTGTCAGATACGCAGTATTTT

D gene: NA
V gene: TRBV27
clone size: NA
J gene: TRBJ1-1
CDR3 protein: CASSLRGVVTEAFF
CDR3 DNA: TGTGCCAGCAGTTTACGGGGGGTGGTCACTGAAGCTTTCTTT

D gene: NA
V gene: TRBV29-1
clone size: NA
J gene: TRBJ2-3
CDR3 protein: CSSTLSRDTQYF
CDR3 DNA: TGCAGCTCAACTCTTAGTCGCGATACGCAGTATTTT

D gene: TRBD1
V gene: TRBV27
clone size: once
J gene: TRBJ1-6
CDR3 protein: CASRWDRGNSPLHF
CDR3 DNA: TGTGCCAGCAGGTGGGACAGGGGAAATTCACCCCTCCACTTT

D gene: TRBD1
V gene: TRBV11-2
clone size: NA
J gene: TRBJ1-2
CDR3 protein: CASSLDPSRTGGYGYTF
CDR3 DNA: TGTGCCAGCAGCTTAGATCCCTCCCGAACAGGGGGCTATGGCTACACCTTC

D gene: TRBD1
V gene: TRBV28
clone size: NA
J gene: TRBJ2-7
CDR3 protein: CASSFWDSLYEQYF
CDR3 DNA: TGTGCCAGCAGTTTTTGGGACAGTCTCTACGAGCAGTACTTC

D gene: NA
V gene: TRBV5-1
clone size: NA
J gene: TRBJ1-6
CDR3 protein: CASSLAGIDSPLHF
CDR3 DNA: TGCGCCAGCAGCTTGGCAGGGATTGATTCACCCCTCCACTTT